This T cell receptor (beta chain) was documented in a study of T cells in Graves' hyperthyroidism and ophthalmopathy. General study points: By a 13 V-J model, ophthalmopathy was set apart from stable hyperthyroidism.

It was RNA transcripts that yielded the amplified TCR beta CDR3 regions. First-round RT-PCR of the TCR CDR3 relied on the HTBI primer set. MiXCR, run by TCRdb on the multiplex PCR reads, gives a single entry per CDR3 protein. Among some 760,000 distinct CDR3 sequences, about 15% were seen once, and the ten largest hold roughly a tenth. V was clipped by 3 bases and J by 5 bases; unmatched bases: 7. Germline loops: CDR1 MDHEN, CDR2 SYDVKM. CDR3 size: 16 residues. This clonotype was seen at least ten times. Its target is unknown. This chain connects TRBV28 to TRBJ2-7, with TRBD2 identical over 13 bases. The sequenced sample consisted of blood. The receptor's source is a woman aged 18 to 35 with Graves' hyperthyroidism. The CDR3 spells CASSFRTSGSRDEQYF. The CDR3 bases are TGTGCCAGCAGTTTCCGGACTAGCGGGAGTCGGGACGAGCAGTACTTC. Variable domain in full (rest from reference TRBV28 and TRBJ2-7): DVKVTQSSRYLVKRTGEKVFLECVQDMDHENMFWYRQDPGLGLRLIYFSYDVKMKEKGDIPEGYSVSREKKERFSLILESASTNQTSMYLCASSFRTSGSRDEQYFGPGTRLTVT.